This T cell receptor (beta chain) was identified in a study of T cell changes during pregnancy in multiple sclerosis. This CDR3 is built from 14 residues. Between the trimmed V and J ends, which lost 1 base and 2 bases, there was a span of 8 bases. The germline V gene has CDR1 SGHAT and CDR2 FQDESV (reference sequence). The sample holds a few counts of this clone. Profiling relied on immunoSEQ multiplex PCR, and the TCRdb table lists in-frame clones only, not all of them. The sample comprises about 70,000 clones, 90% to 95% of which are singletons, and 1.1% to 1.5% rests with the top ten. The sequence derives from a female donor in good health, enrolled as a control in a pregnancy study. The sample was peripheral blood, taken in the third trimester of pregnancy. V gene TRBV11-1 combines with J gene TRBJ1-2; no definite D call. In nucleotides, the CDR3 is TGTGCCAGCAGCTTAGTTGGAGGGAACTATGGCTACACCTTC. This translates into CASSLVGGNYGYTF.